This record looks at one T cell receptor beta chain sequence and its context. Its antigen is unidentified. The data were taken from a study of a mutant IDH1 vaccine in newly diagnosed glioma. Study overall: All eight of the vaccinations patients received fell in weeks 1, 3, 5, 7, 11, 15, 19 and 23.

The sample's time point: week 23, last vaccination. With topical imiquimod, each dose of the vaccine consisted of 300 ug of mutant IDH1 20-mer peptide. Some clones are missing from TCRdb's copy, which holds only in-frame ones; the method was immunoSEQ multiplex PCR. In the table there are around 40,000 clones, 84% of which are singletons. Source: PBMCs, taken from a glioma patient whose treatment included an IDH1 peptide vaccine. This clonotype originated in a woman between 18 and 30 years old with glioma. Some clones in this sample may be carry-over from other donors' samples.

CDR3 bases: TGTGCCAGCAGCTTAGACGGCAGGGCCGGCGAGCAGTACTTC. Translating it yields CASSLDGRAGEQYF. This chain connects TRBV7-3 to TRBJ2-7; D is possibly TRBD1 (5 bases). V lost 2 bases to trimming and J lost 6 bases, with 14 bases between them. Per the germline V gene, CDR1 is SGHTA and CDR2 is FQGTGA. The CDR3 contains 14 residues.